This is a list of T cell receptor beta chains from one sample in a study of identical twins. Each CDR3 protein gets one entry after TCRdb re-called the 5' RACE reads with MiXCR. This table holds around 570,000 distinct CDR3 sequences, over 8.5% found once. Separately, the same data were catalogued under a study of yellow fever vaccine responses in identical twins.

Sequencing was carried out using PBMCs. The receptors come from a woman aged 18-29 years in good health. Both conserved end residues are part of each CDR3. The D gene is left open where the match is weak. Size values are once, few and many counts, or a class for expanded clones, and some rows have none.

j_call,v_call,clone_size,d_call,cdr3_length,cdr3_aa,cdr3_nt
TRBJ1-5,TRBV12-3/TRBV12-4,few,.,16,CASSPLRRGGNQPQHF,TGTGCCAGCAGTCCCCTCCGGCGGGGTGGTAATCAGCCCCAGCATTTT
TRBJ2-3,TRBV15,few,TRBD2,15,CATSRGAGVTDTQYF,TGTGCCACCAGCAGAGGAGCGGGAGTAACAGATACGCAGTATTTT
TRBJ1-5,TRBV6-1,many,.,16,CASSEVIGSTNQPQHF,TGTGCCAGCAGTGAAGTAATCGGCAGCACAAATCAGCCCCAGCATTTT
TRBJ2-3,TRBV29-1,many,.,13,CSVGGGVTETQYF,TGCAGCGTCGGAGGGGGAGTGACGGAGACGCAGTATTTT
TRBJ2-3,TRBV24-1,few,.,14,CATNSGKSTDTQYF,TGTGCCACCAACAGCGGCAAAAGCACAGATACGCAGTATTTT
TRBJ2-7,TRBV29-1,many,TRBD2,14,CSVPGGGGTYEQYF,TGCAGCGTCCCGGGTGGCGGGGGTACCTACGAGCAGTACTTC
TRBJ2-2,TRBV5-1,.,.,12,CASSRDARELFF,TGCGCCAGCAGCCGGGATGCCCGGGAGCTGTTTTTT
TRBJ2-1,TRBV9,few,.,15,CASSVTGSYYNEQFF,TGTGCCAGCAGCGTTACAGGGTCGTATTACAATGAGCAGTTCTTC
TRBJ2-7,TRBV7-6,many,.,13,CASSSASVYEQYF,TGTGCCAGCAGCTCCGCCTCAGTCTACGAGCAGTACTTC
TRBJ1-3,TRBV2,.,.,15,CASSEANRFGDTIYF,TGTGCCAGCAGTGAAGCGAACCGGTTTGGAGACACCATATATTTT
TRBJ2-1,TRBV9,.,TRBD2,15,CASSATGGLWNEQFF,TGTGCCAGCAGCGCTACGGGGGGTCTGTGGAATGAGCAGTTCTTC
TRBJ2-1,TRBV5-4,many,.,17,CASSGFGSSDPYNEQFF,TGTGCCAGCAGCGGCTTTGGATCTAGCGACCCCTACAATGAGCAGTTCTTC
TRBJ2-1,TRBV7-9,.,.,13,CASTDSTRDEQFF,TGTGCCAGCACCGACAGCACCCGGGATGAGCAGTTCTTC
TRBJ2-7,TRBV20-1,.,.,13,CSPTSQSSYEQYF,TGCAGCCCGACGAGTCAGAGCTCCTACGAGCAGTACTTC
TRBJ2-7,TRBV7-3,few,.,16,CASSLLGGESSYEQYF,TGTGCCAGCAGCTTACTTGGTGGGGAGAGCTCCTACGAGCAGTACTTC
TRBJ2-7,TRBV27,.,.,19,CASSLRLHRGEGVAHEQYF,TGTGCCAGCAGTTTAAGACTACATCGGGGAGAGGGGGTCGCCCACGAGCAGTACTTC
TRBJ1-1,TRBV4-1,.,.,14,CASSQGPGHTEAFF,TGCGCCAGCAGCCAAGGTCCAGGGCACACTGAAGCTTTCTTT
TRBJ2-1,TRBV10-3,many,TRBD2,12,CASGLAAGEQFF,TGTGCCTCGGGACTAGCGGCCGGGGAGCAGTTCTTC
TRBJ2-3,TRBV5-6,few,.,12,CASSFNRAPQYF,TGTGCCAGCAGCTTCAACAGGGCTCCGCAGTATTTT
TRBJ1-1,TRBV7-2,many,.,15,CASSSYRSSNTEAFF,TGTGCCAGCAGCTCGTACAGGAGCTCGAACACTGAAGCTTTCTTT
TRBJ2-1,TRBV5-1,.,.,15,CASSLYSGLYNEQFF,TGCGCCAGCAGCCTGTATAGCGGACTATACAATGAGCAGTTCTTC
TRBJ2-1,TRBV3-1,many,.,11,CAGSSGNEQFF,TGTGCCGGGTCGAGCGGGAATGAGCAGTTCTTC
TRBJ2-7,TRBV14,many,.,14,CASSQDLSNYEQYF,TGTGCCAGCAGCCAAGATCTCTCAAACTACGAGCAGTACTTC
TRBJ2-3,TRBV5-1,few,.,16,CASSIGGAGPTDTQYF,TGCGCCAGCAGCATTGGAGGAGCGGGCCCCACAGATACGCAGTATTTT